The 18 T cell receptor beta chains below were found in one sample sequenced in a study of OX40 agonist ivuxolimab in advanced cancers. Method: immunoSEQ multiplex PCR; TCRdb's copy keeps in-frame clones and lacks some. The sample has about 68,000 clones, approximately 86% seen once. The sample consisted of CD4+ or CD8+ T cells sorted from blood, taken in a trial of the OX40 agonist ivuxolimab. The source of these receptors is an adult with an advanced solid tumor such as melanoma, head and neck, liver or kidney cancer.

The chain carries TRBV5-6 and TRBJ2-6; D ambiguous. The CDR3 is made up of 15 amino acids. Trimming pared 1 base from V and 4 bases from J, leaving 9 bases between. Germline V CDR1 and CDR2: SGHDT, YYEEEE. The CDR3 nucleotides read TGTGCCAGCAGCTTGCCCCCCTCGGGGGCCAACGTCCTGACTTTC. This encodes CASSLPPSGANVLTF.

The chain recombines TRBV20-1 with TRBJ1-4; tentative D call: TRBD1 (5 bases). CDR3 size: 11 residues. Germline values: CDR1 DFQATT, CDR2 SNEGSKA (reference sequence). CDR3 nucleotide sequence: TGCAGCGGGACGGATAATGAAAAACTGTTTTTT. This gives the protein CSGTDNEKLFF.

The rearrangement joins TRBV21-1 to TRBJ2-1; the D segment call TRBD1 is taken from the table without a DNA check. TRBV21-1 is labeled a pseudogene. This CDR3 is 16 amino acids long. CDR3 in amino acids: CASSKVGQPAYNEQFF. CDR3 coding DNA: TGTGCCAGCAGCAAAGTAGGACAGCCGGCCTACAATGAGCAGTTCTTC.

The rearrangement joins TRBV21-1 to TRBJ2-7; TRBD1 is the table's D call and was not checked against the DNA. TRBV21-1 is a documented pseudogene. The CDR3 runs to 17 residues. The CDR3, as DNA: TGTGCCAGCAGCATTTGGTTCGGCGGCACCCAAGGGGACGAGCAGTACTTC. It translates to CASSIWFGGTQGDEQYF.

The chain carries TRBV28 and TRBJ1-2; D remains ambiguous. V lost 3 bases and J 4 bases, leaving 6 bases between the germline ends. This CDR3 comprises 12 residues. Germline V gives CDR1 MDHEN, CDR2 SYDVKM. The CDR3 sequence is CASSLGSYGYTF. Here the CDR3 DNA reads TGTGCCAGCAGTTTGGGGAGCTATGGCTACACCTTC.

V is TRBV2 and J is TRBJ2-1; 14 bases align to TRBD2. CDR1 is SNHLY and CDR2 is FYNNEI in the germline V gene. The CDR3 spans 17 residues. Trimming removed 6 bases from V and 0 bases from J; junction bases left unmatched: 4. This CDR3 reads CASRGTSGGISYNEQFF. CDR3 DNA: TGTGCCAGCAGGGGGACTAGCGGGGGAATCTCCTACAATGAGCAGTTCTTC.

The chain has TRBV7-3 and TRBJ2-7; D gene unclear. The CDR3 sequence is 14 residues long. Trimming took off 4 bases at V and 3 bases at J, with 13 bases between the two ends. CDR1 is SGHTA, CDR2 FQGTGA, per germline. DNA of the CDR3: TGTGCCAGCAGCTCAACTGGGTACCTCTACGAGCAGTACTTC. Its protein product is CASSSTGYLYEQYF.

This chain connects TRBV5-6 to TRBJ2-1, with TRBD1 identical over 7 bases. The length of the CDR3 is 15 residues. Trimming at V came to 4 bases and at J to 3 bases, leaving 7 bases not matched to a gene. Germline V gene lookup returns CDR1 SGHDT and CDR2 YYEEEE. Here the CDR3 reads CASSPGTDYYNEQFF. Written as DNA, the CDR3 is TGTGCCAGCAGCCCCGGGACAGACTACTACAATGAGCAGTTCTTC.

The chain couples TRBV5-1 to TRBJ1-6, with TRBD1 matching over 8 bases. The germline V gene encodes CDR1 SGHRS and CDR2 YFSETQ. The CDR3 runs 14 residues. With V trimmed by 4 bases and J by 9 bases, 6 bases remained unmatched. The CDR3 is CASSQDRASSPLHF. The CDR3 DNA reads TGCGCCAGCAGCCAGGACAGGGCAAGTTCACCCCTCCACTTT.

The chain has TRBV7-9 and TRBJ1-5; D is unclear. The CDR3 loop spans 16 amino acids. Trimming cost V 5 bases and J 2 bases, with 16 bases left between them. The V gene's germline CDR1 is SEHNR and CDR2 FQNEAQ (reference sequence). The CDR3 nucleotides are TGTGCCAGCAGCCTCGCAATCTCCCAAGGCAATCAGCCCCAGCATTTT. Translated, it gives CASSLAISQGNQPQHF.

The CDR3 DNA reads TGTGCCAGCAGCCCTGGGACAGGGGGCCTGAACACTGAAGCTTTCTTT. Protein sequence: CASSPGTGGLNTEAFF. V is TRBV11-2 and J is TRBJ1-1; 12 bases line up with TRBD1. Per germline, CDR1 SGHAT and CDR2 FQNNGV. The CDR3 runs 16 residues. Trimming at V came to 5 bases and at J to 0 bases, leaving 4 bases not matched to a gene.

This clone has just one count. The rearrangement uses TRBV11-3 and TRBJ2-1; 9 nucleotides agree with TRBD2. CDR1 and CDR2 (germline): SGHNT, YENEEA. V lost 3 bases and J lost 0; bases outside the gene matches: 0. There are 15 residues in the CDR3. The CDR3 region has the DNA TGTGCCAGCAGCTTTAGCGGGAGCTCCTACAATGAGCAGTTCTTC. It yields the protein CASSFSGSSYNEQFF.

The chain uses TRBV4-2 and TRBJ1-2; 10 nucleotides line up with TRBD1. Per the germline V gene, CDR1 is LGHNA and CDR2 is YNFKEQ. V was clipped by 0 bases and J by 6 bases; unmatched bases: 7. The CDR3 loop spans 16 amino acids. CDR3 region: CASSQERTGGGDGYTF. DNA for the CDR3: TGTGCCAGCAGCCAAGAACGGACAGGGGGTGGAGATGGCTACACCTTC.

The gene calls are TRBV14 and TRBJ1-1; tentative D call: TRBD1 (6 bases). The length of the CDR3 is 18 residues. Germline V gene lookup returns CDR1 SGHDN and CDR2 FVKESK. Trimming cost V 1 base and J 4 bases, with 22 bases left between them. CDR3 bases: TGTGCCAGCAGCCAAGGGTCGGGACACATAATTCGGGGCACTGAAGCTTTCTTT. Its protein is CASSQGSGHIIRGTEAFF.

V usage is TRBV11-3 and J usage is TRBJ2-1; TRBD2 agrees at 11 bases. Trimming took 3 bases from V and 7 from J; bases not matched to a gene: 14. The CDR3 length is 18 residues. Germline CDR1 reads SGHNT; CDR2 reads YENEEA. In nucleotides, the CDR3 is TGTGCCAGCAGCTTCAGCGCTAGCGGGGGGTTTAAGGGAAATGAGCAGTTCTTC. It codes for CASSFSASGGFKGNEQFF.

The V call is TRBV14, the J call TRBJ2-1, with 9 bases aligning to TRBD2. With V trimmed by 2 bases and J by 7 bases, 12 bases remained unmatched. The CDR3 is 17 residues long. Germline values: CDR1 SGHDN, CDR2 FVKESK. CDR3 DNA: TGTGCCAGCAGCCAAACCCTGGGGGGGACTAGCAGAAATGAGCAGTTCTTC. It translates to CASSQTLGGTSRNEQFF. The full variable domain, in which reference TRBV14 and TRBJ2-1 provide the parts outside the CDR3, is EAGVTQFPSHSVIEKGQTVTLRCDPISGHDNLYWYRRVMGKEIKFLLHFVKESKQDESGMPNNRFLAERTGGTYSTLKVQPAELEDSGVYFCASSQTLGGTSRNEQFFGPGTRLTVL.

The chain joins TRBV2 to TRBJ1-2; possibly TRBD1 for D (5 bases). Trimming removed 2 bases from V and 6 bases from J, with 7 bases in between. In germline, CDR1 is SNHLY, CDR2 FYNNEI. The CDR3 sequence is 12 residues long. As DNA, the CDR3 is TGTGCCAGCAGTGAAAGCAGGGATGGCTACACCTTC. It translates to CASSESRDGYTF.

The chain carries TRBV7-8 and TRBJ1-4, with a tentative D call TRBD1 (5 bases). Germline values: CDR1 SGHVS, CDR2 FQNEAQ. CDR3 length: 18 residues. V lost 0 bases and J 9 bases, leaving 23 bases between the germline ends. The CDR3 coding sequence is TGTGCCAGCAGCTTAGCCCGTGTGACAAGGGGATTAAGTAAAAAACTGTTTTTT. As protein: CASSLARVTRGLSKKLFF.